Shown below are 32 T cell receptor beta chains from a single sample sequenced in a study of long-term antiretroviral therapy in people with HIV. An immunoSEQ assay, version v3.0, was performed at survey level. Profiled with immunoSEQ multiplex PCR; TCRdb holds only in-frame clones, not every one. The sample lists about 26,000 clones, about four fifths occurring once. Sequenced material: unsorted PBMCs, taken 1.1 years before starting antiretroviral therapy. Receptors were obtained from a woman aged 25 to 39 with HIV.

The V call is TRBV15, the J call TRBJ1-4; 11 nucleotides line up with TRBD1. CDR1 and CDR2 from the germline V gene are LNHNV and YYDKDF (reference sequence). V shed 5 bases and J 0 bases; nucleotides not matched to a gene: 11. The CDR3 runs 19 residues. The CDR3 DNA is TGTGCCACCAGCGGCCGGGACAGGGGGATATATGCAACTAATGAAAAACTGTTTTTT. Protein sequence: CATSGRDRGIYATNEKLFF.

J is TRBJ2-5 and V is TRBV30, with 7 bases identical to TRBD1. Looked up from germline, CDR1 is GTSNPN and CDR2 is SVGIG (reference sequence). The CDR3 loop spans 14 amino acids. With V trimmed by 3 bases and J by 4 bases, 8 bases remained unmatched. CDR3 DNA sequence: TGTGCCTGGAGCGGCCTACAGGGGAGAGAGACCCAGTACTTC. Translation gives CAWSGLQGRETQYF.

This sequence joins TRBV10-3 and TRBJ2-3; 7 bases line up with TRBD1. This CDR3 spans 15 amino acids. Germline V gene data show CDR1 as ENHRY and CDR2 as SYGVKD. The V segment lost 8 bases and the J segment 2 bases; nucleotides outside the gene matches: 10. The CDR3 is CAILRGPEATDTQYF. As DNA, the CDR3 is TGTGCCATCTTAAGGGGGCCAGAGGCCACAGATACGCAGTATTTT.

CDR3 in amino acids: CASSRQGSNQPQHF. CDR3 nucleotides: TGTGCCAGCAGTAGACAGGGGAGCAATCAGCCCCAGCATTTT. The rearrangement uses TRBV6-1 and TRBJ1-5; 8 bases are a match to TRBD1. The CDR3 sequence is 14 residues long. Germline V lookup: CDR1 MNHNS, CDR2 SASEGT. Trimming at V came to 5 bases and at J to 1 base, leaving 1 base not matched to a gene.

The table lists this clone with a few counts. The V and J genes are TRBV4-1 and TRBJ1-1, with D unclear. The CDR3 loop spans 14 amino acids. Germline V gives CDR1 MGHRA, CDR2 YSYEKL. V was trimmed by 4 bases and J by 0 bases, leaving 9 bases between them. The CDR3 is CASSLAPLNTEAFF. In DNA, the CDR3 is TGCGCCAGCAGCCTTGCCCCCTTGAACACTGAAGCTTTCTTT.

This chain links TRBV30 with TRBJ1-2, with D possibly TRBD1 on 6 matching bases. CDR1 and CDR2 (germline): GTSNPN, SVGIG (reference sequence). The CDR3 totals 15 residues. V was trimmed by 5 bases and J by 0 bases, leaving 16 bases between them. The chain's CDR3 is CAWLPGRGSNYGYTF. In nucleotides, the CDR3 is TGTGCCTGGCTCCCGGGGAGGGGGTCTAACTATGGCTACACCTTC.

This chain's CDR3 is CASSSPNRGNTGELFF. The CDR3 coding sequence is TGTGCCAGCAGCTCCCCGAACAGGGGAAACACCGGGGAGCTGTTTTTT. V and J are TRBV5-8 and TRBJ2-2; 7 bases are shared with TRBD1. Germline V lookup: CDR1 SGHTS, CDR2 YDEGEE. V was clipped by 3 bases and J by 2 bases; unmatched bases: 7. The CDR3 extends over 16 amino acids.

This chain links TRBV25-1 with TRBJ1-2; no definite D call. V dropped 4 bases and J dropped 5 bases, with 8 bases sitting between them. Germline V gene sequence: CDR1 MGHDK, CDR2 SYGVNS. This CDR3 contains 12 residues. Here the CDR3 DNA reads TGTGCCAGCAGTGTAGGCGGTTATGGCTACACCTTC. This codes for CASSVGGYGYTF.

J is TRBJ1-1 and V is TRBV7-9; TRBD1 matches 9 bases. The V gene's germline CDR1 is SEHNR and CDR2 FQNEAQ (reference sequence). CDR3 length: 13 residues. V trimming: 3 bases; J trimming: 4 bases; junction bases outside the gene matches: 0. CDR3: CASSLGQGTEAFF. The CDR3 DNA reads TGTGCCAGCAGCTTGGGACAGGGCACTGAAGCTTTCTTT.

J is TRBJ2-7 and V is TRBV29-1; D gene unclear. Germline V gene lookup returns CDR1 SQVTM and CDR2 ANQGSEA. V was shortened by 6 bases and J by 6 bases, with 15 bases between the two germline ends. This CDR3 is built from 12 residues. The CDR3, as DNA: TGCAGCGTACGGCTCCCCGGCCCCGAGCAGTACTTC. It is translated as CSVRLPGPEQYF.

The V call is TRBV5-6, the J call TRBJ2-1; TRBD2 matches 11 bases. The CDR3 has 15 residues. After removal of 1 base from V and 4 bases from J, the junction contained 1 base not matched to a gene. The germline CDR1 and CDR2 sequences are SGHDT and YYEEEE. The CDR3 region has the DNA TGTGCCAGCAGCTTGAGGACTAGCGGGTACAATGAGCAGTTCTTC. This translates into CASSLRTSGYNEQFF. Based on the CDR3 plus reference TRBV5-6 and TRBJ2-1, the full variable domain is DAGVTQSPTHLIKTRGQQVTLRCSPKSGHDTVSWYQQALGQGPQFIFQYYEEEERQRGNFPDRFSGHQFPNYSSELNVNALLLGDSALYLCASSLRTSGYNEQFFGPGTRLTVL.

This chain joins TRBV7-2 and TRBJ2-2; a possible D gene is TRBD2 (6 bases). Trimming cost V 5 bases and J 7 bases, with 20 bases left between them. The V gene's germline CDR1 is SGHTA and CDR2 FQGNSA. The CDR3 contains 16 residues. CDR3 sequence: CASSNGTLAEDGELFF. DNA of the CDR3: TGTGCCAGCAGCAACGGGACTCTAGCAGAGGACGGGGAGCTGTTTTTT. The full variable domain, with the rest looked up from reference TRBV7-2 and TRBJ2-2, is GAGVSQSPSNKVTEKGKDVELRCDPISGHTALYWYRQSLGQGLEFLIYFQGNSAPDKSGLPSDRFSAERTGGSVSTLTIQRTQQEDSAVYLCASSNGTLAEDGELFFGEGSRLTVL.

This chain uses TRBV2 with TRBJ1-6, with D possibly matching TRBD1 (6 bases). Germline V gives CDR1 SNHLY, CDR2 FYNNEI. V lost 8 bases, J lost 5 bases, and 10 bases lay in between. This CDR3 is 13 amino acids long. The chain's CDR3 is CASPQGNNSPLHF. The DNA of the CDR3 is TGTGCCAGCCCCCAGGGGAATAATTCACCCCTCCACTTT.

V and J are TRBV5-5 and TRBJ1-6; 7 nucleotides line up with TRBD1. The CDR3 extends over 16 amino acids. Germline CDR1 SGHKS, CDR2 YYEKEE (reference sequence). Germline trimming cut 5 bases from V and 10 bases from J; bases unmatched to any gene: 15. The CDR3 reads CASSSEATGRGSPLHF. The CDR3 coding sequence is TGTGCCAGCAGTTCAGAAGCGACAGGGAGAGGCTCACCCCTCCACTTT.

This clone was picked up a small number of times. This chain connects TRBV7-3 to TRBJ2-2; D ambiguous. Trimming left V 8 bases short and J 3 bases short, with 7 bases between. The CDR3 totals 12 residues. CDR1 and CDR2 (germline): SGHTA, FQGTGA. This CDR3 reads CASSRDTGELFF. CDR3 nucleotide sequence: TGTGCCAGCTCTCGGGACACCGGGGAGCTGTTTTTT.

This clone appeared a few times. V and J are TRBV9 and TRBJ2-2; 9 nucleotides line up with TRBD1. The trim removed 0 bases at V and 4 bases at J, leaving 4 bases unmatched. Germline V gene sequence: CDR1 SGDLS, CDR2 YYNGEE. The CDR3 length is 16 residues. CDR3 residues: CASSVDMGQGTGELFF. Here the CDR3 DNA reads TGTGCCAGCAGCGTAGATATGGGACAGGGCACCGGGGAGCTGTTTTTT.

This rearrangement joins TRBV4-1 to TRBJ1-2; 9 bases are a match to TRBD1. Germline CDR1 is MGHRA and CDR2 is YSYEKL. After removal of 4 bases from V and 3 bases from J, the junction contained 12 bases not matched to a gene. The length of the CDR3 is 17 residues. CDR3 protein: CASSPSGTGSPYYGYTF. The CDR3 nucleotides are TGCGCCAGCAGCCCGTCCGGGACAGGGAGTCCCTACTATGGCTACACCTTC.

V and J are TRBV6-1 and TRBJ1-2; D unclear. V dropped 7 bases and J dropped 4 bases, with 19 bases sitting between them. There are 15 residues in the CDR3. Germline V CDR1 and CDR2: MNHNS, SASEGT. CDR3 sequence (DNA): TGTGCCAGCACTATCAGCGGGGTTACTACCTATGGCTACACCTTC. This gives the protein CASTISGVTTYGYTF.

The rearrangement links TRBV27 to TRBJ2-1; no clear D. This CDR3 contains 13 residues. Trimming left V 5 bases short and J 7 bases short, with 12 bases between. Germline V lookup: CDR1 MNHEY, CDR2 SMNVEV (reference sequence). Here the CDR3 reads CASSPLMYNEQFF. DNA for the CDR3: TGTGCCAGCAGTCCCCTCATGTATAATGAGCAGTTCTTC.

V is TRBV29-1 and J is TRBJ2-7; 10 bases are shared with TRBD1. The trim removed 7 bases at V and 7 bases at J, leaving 13 bases unmatched. This CDR3 comprises 14 residues. Germline V CDR1 and CDR2: SQVTM, ANQGSEA. CDR3 sequence (DNA): TGCAGCGGGACAACGGGACAGGGGCTACGAGAGCAGTACTTC. This sequence encodes CSGTTGQGLREQYF.

The gene calls are TRBV4-1 and TRBJ2-7, with D maybe TRBD2 (6 bases). The CDR3 consists of 18 residues. Germline V gene sequence: CDR1 MGHRA, CDR2 YSYEKL. V was cut by 4 bases and J by 2 bases, with 24 bases left in between. CDR3: CASSLPLIGTPLTYEQYV. The CDR3 DNA follows: TGCGCCAGCAGCCTTCCTTTGATAGGGACTCCCTTAACCTACGAGCAGTACGTC.

The CDR3 protein is CASSLVGGANNEQFF. The DNA of the CDR3 is TGTGCCAGCAGCTTAGTGGGCGGAGCGAACAATGAGCAGTTCTTC. The chain employs TRBV7-8 and TRBJ2-1; D not resolved. V lost 1 base, J lost 5 bases, and 12 bases lay in between. The CDR3 has 15 residues. CDR1 and CDR2 from the germline V gene are SGHVS and FQNEAQ.

The CDR3 spells CASKTGVEQYF. In DNA, the CDR3 is TGTGCCAGCAAGACAGGGGTCGAGCAGTACTTC. The rearrangement uses TRBV6-1 and TRBJ2-7, with 8 bases identical to TRBD1. The germline V gene has CDR1 MNHNS and CDR2 SASEGT. V shed 7 bases, J shed 6 bases, and the junction held 2 bases outside the gene matches. The CDR3 runs to 11 residues.

The V and J genes are TRBV12-5 and TRBJ2-6; D is uncertain. The V and J ends lost 4 bases and 0 bases respectively, with 7 bases between them. CDR3 size: 15 residues. The germline gives CDR1 LGHNT, CDR2 FRNRAP. CDR3 coding DNA: TGTGCTAGTGGTTCCACCCCCTCTGGGGCCAACGTCCTGACTTTC. Encoded protein: CASGSTPSGANVLTF. Variable domain in full (rest from reference TRBV12-5 and TRBJ2-6): DARVTQTPRHKVTEMGQEVTMRCQPILGHNTVFWYRQTMMQGLELLAYFRNRAPLDDSGMPKDRFSAEMPDATLATLKIQPSEPRDSAVYFCASGSTPSGANVLTFGAGSRLTVL.

The CDR3 protein is CASSSSSMETQYF. CDR3 bases: TGTGCCAGCAGCTCCTCTAGCATGGAGACCCAGTACTTC. This chain uses TRBV7-2 with TRBJ2-5; possibly TRBD2 for D (5 bases). The CDR3 has 13 amino acids. CDR1 SGHTA and CDR2 FQGNSA come from the germline V gene. V lost 4 bases to trimming and J lost 5 bases, with 11 bases between them.

The V and J genes are TRBV6-1 and TRBJ1-2; D perhaps matches TRBD1 (5 bases). This CDR3 region has 12 residues. The V gene's germline CDR1 is MNHNS and CDR2 SASEGT. Trimming removed 6 bases from V and 4 bases from J, with 9 bases in between. CDR3: CASSDSAYGYTF. The CDR3 DNA reads TGTGCCAGCAGCGACAGCGCCTATGGCTACACCTTC.

This clone has just a few counts. The chain links TRBV7-3 to TRBJ2-7; 10 bases are a match to TRBD1. Germline loops: CDR1 SGHTA, CDR2 FQGTGA. The CDR3 extends over 13 amino acids. J gave up 6 bases and V 4 bases, and 3 bases lay outside the gene matches. The CDR3, as DNA: TGTGCCAGCAGCTGGGGACAGGGGTTCGAGCAGTACTTC. Its translation: CASSWGQGFEQYF.

This clone was recorded only once. This chain uses TRBV11-2 with TRBJ1-6; the D is unclear. The V and J ends lost 2 bases and 6 bases respectively, with 11 bases between them. The CDR3 is made up of 15 amino acids. Germline V gives CDR1 SGHAT, CDR2 FQNNGV. CDR3 bases: TGTGCCAGCAGCTTATCTTCTAGCATTAATTCACCCCTCCACTTT. This encodes CASSLSSSINSPLHF.

The V call is TRBV13, the J call TRBJ1-2; no clear D gene. The CDR3 totals 14 residues. Germline CDR1 and CDR2: PRHDT and FYEKMQ (reference sequence). V lost 5 bases and J lost 6, with 16 bases in between. The CDR3 DNA is TGTGCCAGCAGCCGCTGGAGCCCTGGGGATGGCTACACCTTC. Translating it yields CASSRWSPGDGYTF.

The CDR3 sequence: CASSYHNRAEQYF. The CDR3 DNA reads as TGTGCCAGCAGTTACCACAACAGGGCCGAGCAGTACTTC. J is TRBJ2-7 and V is TRBV6-5, with a tentative D call TRBD1 (6 bases). This CDR3 spans 13 amino acids. The V gene's germline CDR1 is MNHEY and CDR2 SVGAGI. V lost 2 bases to trimming and J lost 6 bases, with 11 bases between them.

CDR3 in amino acids: CASSYKVQDYGYTF. The DNA of the CDR3 is TGTGCCAGCAGTTACAAGGTCCAGGACTATGGCTACACCTTC. This chain uses TRBV6-5 with TRBJ1-2, with D hard to call. Germline loops: CDR1 MNHEY, CDR2 SVGAGI. V was pared by 2 bases and J by 3 bases, with 10 bases between. This CDR3 has 14 amino acids.

V gene TRBV14 combines with J gene TRBJ1-6, with 8 bases that match TRBD1. Germline V CDR1 and CDR2: SGHDN, FVKESK. The V gene end was trimmed by 0 bases and the J gene end by 9 bases; junction bases not matched to a gene: 7. The CDR3 runs to 16 residues. The CDR3 DNA sequence: TGTGCCAGCAGCCAAGAACGGGACAGGCGTTTTTCACCCCTCCACTTT. Its translation is CASSQERDRRFSPLHF.